This record looks at one T cell receptor (beta chain) sequence and its context. Its antigen is unidentified. The data belong to a study of T cells expressing NK-cell markers. Study in general: Source material for TCR beta repertoires consisted of sorted CD3+CD56+NKG2C+, CD3+CD56+NKG2C- and CD3+CD56-NKG2C+ T cells. Out of eight donors sequenced, seven tested HCMV-seropositive and the remaining one seronegative.

General observations from the study: Whether expanded NKG2C+ T cell clones recognized HCMV stayed uncertain. More than five of the donors carried dominant NKG2C+ clonotypes that took up roughly 1.0-8% of their CD8+ T cells.

Using the 5' RACE reads, TCRdb records one entry per CDR3 protein without DNA. Its table lists 400,000 to 500,000 distinct CDR3 sequences. The CDR3 is 14 amino acids. Germline V gene lookup returns CDR1 SGHAT and CDR2 FQNNGV. The sample consisted of blood T cells: a sorted CD56 or NKG2C T cell subset, CD4+ or CD8+ T cells, or bulk PBMC T cells (not recorded which). The receptor comes from a woman aged 18-69 years in good health. The chain is built from TRBV11-2 and TRBJ1-1; the TCRdb call, TRBD1, lacks DNA for checking. CDR3: CASSSRTGSTEAFF. The complete variable domain, with remaining parts taken from reference TRBV11-2 and TRBJ1-1, reads EAGVAQSPRYKIIEKRQSVAFWCNPISGHATLYWYQQILGQGPKLLIQFQNNGVVDDSQLPKDRFSAERLKGVDSTLKIQPAKLEDSAVYLCASSSRTGSTEAFFGQGTRLTVV.